Presented here are 30 T cell receptor beta chains from one specimen sequenced in a study of early T cells in non-severe SARS-CoV-2 infection. Each CDR3 protein is one row after TCRdb ran MiXCR on the 5' RACE reads. Here the sample spans approximately 77,000 distinct CDR3 sequences, 15% to 17% being singletons. The sample comprised whole blood. These receptors were obtained from an adult who was a healthcare worker with PCR-confirmed SARS-CoV-2 infection or an uninfected control (not recorded which).

CDR3 sequence: CASGPGLAGVETQYF. The DNA for the CDR3 is TGTGCTAGTGGTCCGGGACTAGCGGGAGTAGAGACCCAGTACTTC. The V call is TRBV12-5, the J call TRBJ2-5; 14 bases fit TRBD2. The CDR3 covers 15 residues. Germline V gene lookup returns CDR1 LGHNT and CDR2 FRNRAP. With V trimmed by 5 bases and J by 4 bases, 3 bases remained unmatched.

The chain links TRBV6-4 to TRBJ1-1; D ambiguous. Trimming cost V 2 bases and J 1 base, with 8 bases left between them. CDR3 length: 14 amino acids. The germline V gene has CDR1 MRHNA and CDR2 SNTAGT. The CDR3 DNA is TGTGCCAGCAGTGACGGCGGACCGAACACTGAAGCTTTCTTT. It specifies CASSDGGPNTEAFF.

This clonotype was seen ten or more times. This chain uses TRBV7-8 with TRBJ2-2; D call uncertain. The germline V gene encodes CDR1 SGHVS and CDR2 FQNEAQ. The CDR3 extends over 15 amino acids. Trimming pared 1 base from V and 5 bases from J, leaving 11 bases between. The CDR3 loop is CASSLEGRRTGELFF. CDR3 bases: TGTGCCAGCAGCTTAGAAGGGCGTAGGACCGGGGAGCTGTTTTTT.

Many counts were recorded for this clonotype. V gene TRBV7-2 combines with J gene TRBJ1-5; D is ambiguous. Deletions cut 5 bases from V and 8 bases from J, with 19 bases between. Germline V gene sequence: CDR1 SGHTA, CDR2 FQGNSA. CDR3 length equals 15 residues. DNA of the CDR3: TGTGCCAGCAGCCGAGACGGCGGCATGGTGGAGCCCCAGCATTTT. Translation gives CASSRDGGMVEPQHF.

There are a few counts of this clonotype. The V call is TRBV11-3, the J call TRBJ1-1; maybe TRBD1 (6 bases). CDR3 length equals 16 residues. V lost 1 base to trimming and J lost 3 bases, with 15 bases between them. Germline V lookup: CDR1 SGHNT, CDR2 YENEEA. The CDR3 loop reads CASSLGGGGLDTEAFF. CDR3 in DNA: TGTGCCAGCAGCTTAGGCGGCGGGGGGCTTGACACTGAAGCTTTCTTT.

V gene TRBV27 combines with J gene TRBJ2-7; no definite D call. The V end was cut by 2 bases, the J end by 5 bases, with 10 bases between. The CDR3 loop spans 13 amino acids. Germline CDR1 MNHEY, CDR2 SMNVEV (reference sequence). CDR3 sequence reads: CASSLLGSHEQYF. The CDR3 DNA reads as TGTGCCAGCAGTTTACTAGGTTCCCACGAGCAGTACTTC.

This clonotype was picked up a small number of times. The V gene is TRBV14, the J gene TRBJ2-3, with 10 nucleotides matching TRBD2. The CDR3 runs 16 residues. V shed 4 bases and J 0 bases; nucleotides not matched to a gene: 4. The germline CDR1 and CDR2 sequences are SGHDN and FVKESK. CDR3 loop: CASSRLAGSSTDTQYF. The CDR3 bases are TGTGCCAGCAGCCGACTAGCGGGCTCTAGCACAGATACGCAGTATTTT.

This clonotype occurred many times. V is TRBV7-6 and J is TRBJ2-3; a weak D match, TRBD1 (6 bases). Germline V gene lookup returns CDR1 SGHVS and CDR2 FNYEAQ. CDR3 length equals 16 residues. V dropped 4 bases and J dropped 2 bases, with 16 bases sitting between them. For the CDR3, the DNA is TGTGCCAGCAGCTACATACATGGGACAACCACAGATACGCAGTATTTT. Translated, it gives CASSYIHGTTTDTQYF.

This clonotype was seen a handful of times. As DNA, the CDR3 is TGCGCCAGCAAGGAACAGGGTCCCCCCGGGGAGCTGTTTTTT. As protein: CASKEQGPPGELFF. This chain links TRBV10-2 with TRBJ2-2; D possibly corresponds to TRBD1 (6 bases). The CDR3 has 14 amino acids. The germline CDR1 and CDR2 sequences are WSHSY and SAAADI. V lost 7 bases to trimming and J lost 6 bases, with 15 bases between them.

The chain couples TRBV7-9 to TRBJ2-1; 8 bases match TRBD1. This CDR3 is built from 17 residues. From germline, CDR1 is SEHNR and CDR2 FQNEAQ (reference sequence). V lost 4 bases to trimming and J lost 4 bases; unmatched junction nucleotides: 12. The CDR3 nucleotides read TGTGCCAGCAGCTGGACCTCGACAGGGGCCCCTTACAATGAGCAGTTCTTC. This gives the protein CASSWTSTGAPYNEQFF.

The rearrangement joins TRBV19 to TRBJ2-5, with 12 bases lining up with TRBD1. CDR1 is LNHDA and CDR2 is SQIVND in the germline V gene (reference sequence). This CDR3 has 16 amino acids. Germline trimming cut 3 bases from V and 5 bases from J; bases unmatched to any gene: 7. The CDR3 is CASSISGTGGGETQYF. In nucleotides, the CDR3 is TGTGCCAGTAGTATCTCCGGGACAGGGGGCGGGGAGACCCAGTACTTC.

This clonotype was counted between two and nine times. This rearrangement joins TRBV6-2 or TRBV6-3 to TRBJ1-5, with 8 bases matching TRBD1. J gave up 6 bases and V 6 bases, and 10 bases lay outside the gene matches. The germline V gene encodes CDR1 MNHEY and CDR2 SVGEGT. CDR3 size: 15 residues. Here the CDR3 reads CASRSADRGPQPQHF. The CDR3 bases are TGTGCCAGCAGATCGGCCGACAGGGGACCTCAGCCCCAGCATTTT.

The rearrangement joins TRBV7-8 to TRBJ2-1, with 12 positions matching TRBD2. The germline CDR1 and CDR2 sequences are SGHVS and FQNEAQ. J was trimmed by 4 bases and V by 5 bases; bases with no gene match: 15. The CDR3 runs 19 residues. CDR3 bases: TGTGCCAGCAGCCTAGGACTAGCGGGAAGACCGGTGGGTTACAATGAGCAGTTCTTC. This gives the protein CASSLGLAGRPVGYNEQFF.

The chain combines TRBV5-6 with TRBJ2-2; D unresolved. Trimming pared 3 bases from V and 7 bases from J, leaving 4 bases between. CDR1 and CDR2 from the germline V gene are SGHDT and YYEEEE. There are 11 residues in the CDR3. CDR3 sequence (DNA): TGTGCCAGCAGCTCTGACGGGGAGCTGTTTTTT. Translated, it gives CASSSDGELFF.

This clonotype was counted at least ten times. The rearrangement joins TRBV5-6 to TRBJ2-5; 11 positions agree with TRBD2. The J segment lost 1 base and the V segment lost 0 bases, leaving 2 bases of the junction unmatched. There are 16 residues in the CDR3. Per the germline V gene, CDR1 is SGHDT and CDR2 is YYEEEE. In nucleotides, the CDR3 is TGTGCCAGCAGCTTGGGACTAGCGGGACCCCAAGAGACCCAGTACTTC. Its protein product is CASSLGLAGPQETQYF.

The chain carries TRBV4-1 and TRBJ2-1; the match to TRBD2 covers 9 bases. The junction had 11 bases not matched to a gene; V was cut back by 0 bases and J by 2 bases. The length of the CDR3 is 19 residues. Germline assignment: CDR1 MGHRA and CDR2 YSYEKL. CDR3 region: CASSQDLAMGGGAYNEQFF. Here the CDR3 DNA reads TGCGCCAGCAGCCAAGATTTGGCGATGGGCGGGGGGGCCTACAATGAGCAGTTCTTC.

The genes are TRBV5-1 and TRBJ2-1; maybe TRBD2 (5 bases). CDR1 SGHRS and CDR2 YFSETQ come from the germline V gene. CDR3 length: 12 residues. V lost 5 bases, J lost 7 bases, and 10 bases lay in between. Here the CDR3 reads CASRAPGNEQFF. DNA of the CDR3: TGCGCCAGCAGGGCTCCGGGGAATGAGCAGTTCTTC.

The chain recombines TRBV24-1 with TRBJ2-3; either TRBD1 or TRBD2 may fit D (5 bases each). V dropped 4 bases and J dropped 0 bases, with 7 bases sitting between them. The germline V gene encodes CDR1 KGHDR and CDR2 SFDVKD. The length of the CDR3 is 14 residues. The CDR3 region has the DNA TGTGCCACCAGTGAGTGGGACAGCACAGATACGCAGTATTTT. Translating it yields CATSEWDSTDTQYF.

This clonotype was found a few times. The gene calls are TRBV3-1 and TRBJ1-5, with TRBD1 matching 9 bases. The CDR3 extends over 14 amino acids. V shed 4 bases and J 5 bases; nucleotides not matched to a gene: 3. Germline loops: CDR1 LGHDT, CDR2 YNNKEL (reference sequence). In DNA, the CDR3 is TGTGCCAGCAGCCGGACAGGGGCCCATCAGCCCCAGCATTTT. Translated: CASSRTGAHQPQHF.

This chain connects TRBV19 to TRBJ1-2; unclear D gene. This CDR3 is 16 amino acids long. V was clipped by 3 bases and J by 5 bases, with 19 bases between them. The germline CDR1 and CDR2 sequences are LNHDA and SQIVND (reference sequence). The CDR3, as DNA: TGTGCCAGTAGTATGGTATCCGGGCAGCTTTCGTATGGCTACACCTTC. It yields the protein CASSMVSGQLSYGYTF.

This clonotype was found a few times. The gene calls are TRBV6-6 and TRBJ2-1; D uncertain. With 5 bases removed from V and 8 bases from J, the gap between germline ends came to 7 bases. CDR1 MNHNY and CDR2 SVGAGI come from the germline V gene (reference sequence). The CDR3 spans 11 residues. CDR3 DNA sequence: TGTGCCAGCAGTACGTGGGATGAGCAGTTCTTC. Its translation: CASSTWDEQFF.

This clonotype was detected only a few times. V gene TRBV7-3 combines with J gene TRBJ1-1; D is unresolved. This CDR3 contains 14 residues. Germline CDR1 is SGHTA and CDR2 is FQGTGA. Trimming shortened V by 2 bases and J by 4 bases, and 11 bases separated the two germline ends. CDR3 sequence: CASSLEGPGTEAFF. In DNA, the CDR3 is TGTGCCAGCAGCTTAGAGGGTCCAGGCACTGAAGCTTTCTTT.

In this sample, this clonotype turned up many times. The rearrangement links TRBV7-8 to TRBJ1-6; a possible D gene is TRBD1 (5 bases). V was clipped by 7 bases and J by 11 bases, with 21 bases between them. The CDR3 runs 15 residues. Germline V gene sequence: CDR1 SGHVS, CDR2 FQNEAQ. The CDR3 is CASTVERSGRTPLHF. As DNA, the CDR3 is TGTGCCAGCACCGTCGAGAGGTCAGGGAGGACACCCCTCCACTTT.

This clonotype was recorded at least ten times. V usage is TRBV25-1 and J usage is TRBJ2-7; D is perhaps TRBD1 or TRBD2 (6 bases each). Trimming took off 2 bases at V and 7 bases at J, with 15 bases between the two ends. This CDR3 comprises 14 residues. Germline V gene lookup returns CDR1 MGHDK and CDR2 SYGVNS. This chain's CDR3 is CASSERRGSGEQYF. The CDR3 DNA sequence: TGTGCCAGCAGTGAACGGAGGGGGTCAGGGGAGCAGTACTTC.

The rearrangement uses TRBV28 and TRBJ2-7; D is perhaps TRBD2 (5 bases). The germline V gene encodes CDR1 MDHEN and CDR2 SYDVKM. The CDR3 loop spans 12 amino acids. The germline V and J ends were trimmed by 6 bases and 6 bases, with 12 bases remaining between them. As DNA, the CDR3 is TGTGCCAGCAGGACGAGGGTGCGCGAGCAGTACTTC. Its protein is CASRTRVREQYF.

V is TRBV27 and J is TRBJ1-1; maybe TRBD1 (6 bases). The CDR3 totals 15 residues. Trimming left V 4 bases short and J 1 base short, with 13 bases between. Germline values: CDR1 MNHEY, CDR2 SMNVEV (reference sequence). The CDR3 is CASSSLDRTNTEAFF. CDR3 DNA sequence: TGTGCCAGCAGTTCCCTCGACAGGACGAACACTGAAGCTTTCTTT.

This clonotype was counted only a few times. This sequence joins TRBV2 and TRBJ2-5, with 9 bases lining up with TRBD1. This CDR3 has 15 residues. Losses at the gene ends were 7 bases for V and 1 base for J; bases not matched to a gene: 7. CDR1 SNHLY and CDR2 FYNNEI come from the germline V gene. CDR3 nucleotides: TGTGCCAGCATCCGGACAGGGGACCTCCAAGAGACCCAGTACTTC. This gives the protein CASIRTGDLQETQYF.

The sample holds a few counts of this clonotype. V and J are TRBV5-5 and TRBJ1-2; 7 nucleotides match TRBD1. Germline CDR1 SGHKS, CDR2 YYEKEE (reference sequence). With V trimmed by 7 bases and J by 4 bases, 7 bases remained unmatched. CDR3 size: 13 residues. Written as DNA, the CDR3 is TGTGCCAGCGGGACAGACGAATTCTATGGCTACACCTTC. Encoded protein: CASGTDEFYGYTF.

This chain uses TRBV12-3 or TRBV12-4 with TRBJ2-2; no definite D call. V lost 4 bases to trimming and J lost 4 bases, with 10 bases between them. CDR3 length: 14 amino acids. CDR3 sequence (DNA): TGTGCCAGCAGTTCAGTGGTTCGCACCGGGGAGCTGTTTTTT. Its translation: CASSSVVRTGELFF.

The V call is TRBV5-4, the J call TRBJ2-4; no clear D. Germline V gene data show CDR1 as SGHNT and CDR2 as YYREEE (reference sequence). The CDR3 has 14 amino acids. V was pared by 0 bases and J by 8 bases, with 12 bases between. The CDR3 protein is CASSLAGSPDIQYF. DNA for the CDR3: TGTGCCAGCAGCTTGGCGGGCAGCCCGGACATTCAGTACTTC.